A selection of T cell receptor beta chains follows, all from one sample in a study of CD8+ T cells in alopecia areata. Sequenced by immunoSEQ multiplex PCR; TCRdb stores in-frame clones only, minus some. The data hold fewer than 110,000 clones, with roughly 53% observed a single time. Source material: CD4+ T cells sorted from blood. The receptors derive from a human donor in good health. The CDR3 runs from the conserved cysteine through the conserved F or W. D genes are given only for firm matches. Expanded clones are given a class, and other clones once, few, many or no size at all.

.	TRBJ1-2	TRBV2	15	.	TGTGCCAGCAGTGTCGAAGGTGGCACGACGAATGGCTACACCTTC	CASSVEGGTTNGYTF
few	TRBJ2-3	TRBV5-7	15	.	TGTGCCAGCAGCTTGGGGGGGGTAAGCACAGATACGCAGTATTTT	CASSLGGVSTDTQYF
.	TRBJ2-3	TRBV5-1	12	.	TGCGCCAGCAGCTTGAGCACAGATACGCAGTATTTT	CASSLSTDTQYF
.	TRBJ2-2	TRBV30	12	.	TGTGCCTGGAGGAAAGGAACCGGGGAGCTGTTTTTT	CAWRKGTGELFF
.	TRBJ1-2	TRBV29-1	12	.	TGCAGCGTTGAAGTCGGGACCGCAGGCTACACCTTC	CSVEVGTAGYTF
.	TRBJ1-1	TRBV6-5	15	TRBD1	TGTGCCAGCAGTTACCACATAACAGGGGGCACTGAAGCTTTCTTT	CASSYHITGGTEAFF
.	TRBJ1-1	TRBV30	13	.	TGTGCCTGGAGTCGGGGGATAAACACTGAAGCTTTCTTT	CAWSRGINTEAFF
few	TRBJ2-3	TRBV29-1	12	.	TGCAGCGGGGGGATAAGCACAGATACGCAGTATTTT	CSGGISTDTQYF
.	TRBJ1-2	TRBV7-2	14	.	TGTGCCAGCAGCTGGGGAGGCCCGGCGGGGGGCTACACCTTC	CASSWGGPAGGYTF
.	TRBJ1-6	TRBV27	13	TRBD1	TGTGCCAGCAGGGACAGGGGAGGTTCACCCCTCCACTTT	CASRDRGGSPLHF
.	TRBJ1-1	TRBV7-2	16	.	TGTGCCAGCAGCTTTCTAGGAAGAGGGCGGAACACTGAAGCTTTCTTT	CASSFLGRGRNTEAFF
.	TRBJ2-3	TRBV29-1	14	.	TGCAGCGTTGAAGAGGGGGCGCTAACAGATACGCAGTATTTT	CSVEEGALTDTQYF
.	TRBJ1-2	TRBV7-2	18	TRBD1	TGTGCCAGCAGCCGCCCGGACAGGGGGCTTCAGTATGCCTATGGCTACACCTTC	CASSRPDRGLQYAYGYTF
few	TRBJ2-5	TRBV19	14	.	TGTGCCAGTAGTATTCAGGGGGGCCACGAGACCCAGTACTTC	CASSIQGGHETQYF
few	TRBJ2-1	TRBV2	18	TRBD2	TGTGCCAGCAGTGACCTAGCGGGGGGACTTAGCTCCTACAATGAGCAGTTCTTC	CASSDLAGGLSSYNEQFF
once	TRBJ1-5	TRBV10-3	18	TRBD1	TGTGCCATCAGCCAAAGGGGGACAGGGGGCCATAGCAATCAGCCCCAGCATTTT	CAISQRGTGGHSNQPQHF
.	TRBJ2-1	TRBV18	17	TRBD1	TGTGCCAGCTCACCCCCGGGAACGGGACAGGGGGCCGGTGAGCAGTTCTTC	CASSPPGTGQGAGEQFF
once	TRBJ2-2	TRBV25-1	14	TRBD2	TGTGCCAGCAGTCGAGCGGGGAGGTCCGGGGAGCTGTTTTTT	CASSRAGRSGELFF
once	TRBJ1-1	TRBV25-1	15	.	TGTGCCAGCAGTGAATGGGGACGTCAAAATACTGAAGCTTTCTTT	CASSEWGRQNTEAFF
.	TRBJ2-5	TRBV15	12	.	TGTGCCACCAGCAGAGATCGAGAGACCCAGTACTTC	CATSRDRETQYF
.	TRBJ2-7	TRBV2	17	TRBD2	TGTGCCAGCAGTGACGGGGGGAGCGGGGTGCGCTCCTACGAGCAGTACTTC	CASSDGGSGVRSYEQYF
.	TRBJ2-1	TRBV29-1	14	TRBD1	TGCAGCGTCCGCTCAGGGGGCCGCCGGATTGAGCAGTTCTTC	CSVRSGGRRIEQFF
.	TRBJ2-3	TRBV15	15	.	TGTGCCACCAGCAGACGAAGCTTAAGCACAGATACGCAGTATTTT	CATSRRSLSTDTQYF
.	TRBJ2-7	TRBV6-1	15	TRBD1	TGTGCCAGCAGTGAGGGGACAGGCCCCTCCTACGAGCAGTACTTC	CASSEGTGPSYEQYF
few	TRBJ2-5	TRBV7-2	13	.	TGTGCCAGCAGCGGTGACAGGCAAGAGACCCAGTACTTC	CASSGDRQETQYF
once	TRBJ1-5	TRBV15	12	.	TGTGCCACCAGCAGGGCCTTTGGGCCGCAGCATTTT	CATSRAFGPQHF
few	TRBJ1-2	TRBV30	16	.	TGTGCCTGGAGTCCCACCCGGCCAGGGCTTCACTATGGCTACACCTTC	CAWSPTRPGLHYGYTF
once	TRBJ2-5	TRBV5-1	17	TRBD1	TGCGCCAGCAGCTTGGGGATCGAGGGACAGTCCCCGTGGACCCAGTACTTC	CASSLGIEGQSPWTQYF
.	TRBJ1-3	TRBV30	15	.	TGTGCCTGGAGTGCAGGGTCCAACTCTGGAAACACCATATATTTT	CAWSAGSNSGNTIYF
.	TRBJ2-1	TRBV5-1	15	.	TGCGCCAGCAGGGGTTACAGGGCATCCTACAATGAGCAGTTCTTC	CASRGYRASYNEQFF
.	TRBJ1-2	TRBV30	13	.	TGTGCCTGGAGTGTAGTGTTGACCTATGGCTACACCTTC	CAWSVVLTYGYTF
.	TRBJ1-6	TRBV2	15	.	TGTGCCAGCCGACCCACGACAGGTTCTAATTCACCCCTCCACTTT	CASRPTTGSNSPLHF
few	TRBJ2-1	TRBV25-1	11	.	TGTGCCAGCCGACATTACGATGAGCAGTTCTTC	CASRHYDEQFF
.	TRBJ2-4	TRBV28	14	.	TGTGCCAGCAGTTTACGGCTAGCCAAAAACATTCAGTACTTC	CASSLRLAKNIQYF
.	TRBJ1-4	TRBV11-2	15	.	TGTGCCAGCAGCTTAAGGACGGTGACGCGTGAAAAACTGTTTTTT	CASSLRTVTREKLFF
.	TRBJ2-2	TRBV9	17	TRBD2	TGTGCCAGCAGCGCAAAACTAGCGGGGGGGCCCACCGGGGAGCTGTTTTTT	CASSAKLAGGPTGELFF
.	TRBJ2-2	TRBV6-6	14	.	TGTGCCAGTTTGCGGGGAACGAACACCGGGGAGCTGTTTTTT	CASLRGTNTGELFF
.	TRBJ2-3	TRBV5-1	15	.	TGCGCCAGCAGGTTAGCGGATTCACACACAGATACGCAGTATTTT	CASRLADSHTDTQYF
.	TRBJ1-1	TRBV28	14	TRBD1	TGTGCCAGCATTTCGGGACAGGGGTCCACTGAAGCTTTCTTT	CASISGQGSTEAFF